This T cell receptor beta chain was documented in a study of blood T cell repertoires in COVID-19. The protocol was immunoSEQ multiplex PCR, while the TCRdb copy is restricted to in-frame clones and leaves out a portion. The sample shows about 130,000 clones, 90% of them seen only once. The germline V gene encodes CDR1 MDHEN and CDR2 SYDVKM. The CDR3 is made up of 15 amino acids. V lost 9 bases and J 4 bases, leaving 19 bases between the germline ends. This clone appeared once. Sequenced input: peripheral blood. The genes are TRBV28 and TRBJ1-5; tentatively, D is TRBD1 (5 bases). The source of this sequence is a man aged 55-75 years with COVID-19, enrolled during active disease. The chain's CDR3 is CASAWGGRENQPQHF. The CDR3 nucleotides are TGTGCCAGTGCATGGGGGGGACGAGAGAATCAGCCCCAGCATTTT.